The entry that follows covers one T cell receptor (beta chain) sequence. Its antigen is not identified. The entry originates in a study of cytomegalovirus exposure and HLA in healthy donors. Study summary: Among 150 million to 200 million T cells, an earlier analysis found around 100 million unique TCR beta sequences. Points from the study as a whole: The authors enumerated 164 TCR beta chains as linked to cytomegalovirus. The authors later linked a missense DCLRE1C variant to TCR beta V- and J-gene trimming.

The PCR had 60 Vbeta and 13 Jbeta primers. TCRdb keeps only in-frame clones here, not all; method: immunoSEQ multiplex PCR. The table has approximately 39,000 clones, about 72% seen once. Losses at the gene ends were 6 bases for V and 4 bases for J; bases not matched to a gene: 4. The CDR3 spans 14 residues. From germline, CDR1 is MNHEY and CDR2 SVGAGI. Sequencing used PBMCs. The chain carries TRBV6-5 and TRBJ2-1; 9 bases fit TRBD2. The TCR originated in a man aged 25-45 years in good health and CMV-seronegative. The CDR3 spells CASRGRGGYNEQFF. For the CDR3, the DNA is TGTGCCAGCAGGGGGCGGGGGGGGTACAATGAGCAGTTCTTC.